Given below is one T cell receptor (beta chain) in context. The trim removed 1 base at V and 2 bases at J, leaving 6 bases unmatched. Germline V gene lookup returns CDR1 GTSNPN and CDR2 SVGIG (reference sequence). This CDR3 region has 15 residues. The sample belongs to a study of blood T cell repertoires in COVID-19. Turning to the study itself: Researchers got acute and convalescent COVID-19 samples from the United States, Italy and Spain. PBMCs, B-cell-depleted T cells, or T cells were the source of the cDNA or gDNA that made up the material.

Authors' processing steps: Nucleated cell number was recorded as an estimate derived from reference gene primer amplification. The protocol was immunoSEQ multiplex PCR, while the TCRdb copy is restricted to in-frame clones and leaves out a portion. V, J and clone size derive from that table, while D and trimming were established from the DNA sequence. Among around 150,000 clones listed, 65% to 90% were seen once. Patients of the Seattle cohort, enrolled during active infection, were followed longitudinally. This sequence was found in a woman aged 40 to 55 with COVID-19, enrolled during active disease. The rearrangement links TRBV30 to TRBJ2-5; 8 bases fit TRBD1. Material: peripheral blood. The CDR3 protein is CAWSAGRTGQETQYF. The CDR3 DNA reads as TGTGCCTGGAGTGCAGGAAGGACAGGGCAAGAGACCCAGTACTTC.